This TCR beta chain emerged from a study of T cell responses to AZD1222 COVID-19 vaccine. Study outcomes and limitations: Nearly half of spike-specific TCRs reportedly target unmutated variant regions. Sampling that yielded the repertoires occurred only after the peak T cell response.

About this clone: Its target is unknown.

Data came from immunoSEQ multiplex PCR; TCRdb stores just in-frame clones and leaves some out. Here the sample spans about 150,000 clones, about 91% being singletons. The germline gives CDR1 SGHTA, CDR2 FQGNSA. V lost 5 bases, J lost 11 bases, and 12 bases lay in between. The CDR3 has 11 amino acids. The sequencing used peripheral blood, collected on day 0 of AZD1222 vaccination. The sequence came from an adult in good health. The chain has TRBV7-2 and TRBJ2-5; D not resolved. The CDR3 loop reads CASSDSSRQYF. CDR3 nucleotides: TGTGCCAGCAGCGACTCGTCTCGGCAGTACTTC.